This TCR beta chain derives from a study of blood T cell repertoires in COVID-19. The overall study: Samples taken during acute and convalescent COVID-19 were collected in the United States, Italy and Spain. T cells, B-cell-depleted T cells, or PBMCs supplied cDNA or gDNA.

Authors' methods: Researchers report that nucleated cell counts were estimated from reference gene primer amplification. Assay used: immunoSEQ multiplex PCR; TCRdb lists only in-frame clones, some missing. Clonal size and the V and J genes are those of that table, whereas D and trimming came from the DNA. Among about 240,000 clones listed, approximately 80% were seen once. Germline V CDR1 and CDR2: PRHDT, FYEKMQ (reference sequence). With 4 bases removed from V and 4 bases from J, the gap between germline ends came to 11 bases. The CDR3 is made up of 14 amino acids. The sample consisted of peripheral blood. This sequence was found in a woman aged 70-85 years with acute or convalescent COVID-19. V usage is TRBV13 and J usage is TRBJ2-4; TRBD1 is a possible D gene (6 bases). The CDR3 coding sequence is TGTGCCAGCAGCTCCGGGACAAATAAAAACATTCAGTACTTC. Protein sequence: CASSSGTNKNIQYF.